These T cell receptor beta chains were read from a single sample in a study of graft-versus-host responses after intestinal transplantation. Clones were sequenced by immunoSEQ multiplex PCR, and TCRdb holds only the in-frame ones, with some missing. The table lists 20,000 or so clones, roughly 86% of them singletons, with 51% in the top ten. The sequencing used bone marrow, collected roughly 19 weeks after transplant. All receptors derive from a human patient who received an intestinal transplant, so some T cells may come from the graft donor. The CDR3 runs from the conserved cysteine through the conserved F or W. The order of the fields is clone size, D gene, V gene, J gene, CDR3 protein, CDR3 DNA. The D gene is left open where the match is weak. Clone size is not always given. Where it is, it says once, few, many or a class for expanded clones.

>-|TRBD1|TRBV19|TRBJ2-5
CASSMGPGQGETQYF
TGTGCCAGTAGTATGGGCCCGGGACAGGGAGAGACCCAGTACTTC
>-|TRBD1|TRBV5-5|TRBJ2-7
CASTEGANLYEQYF
TGTGCCAGCACTGAGGGGGCGAATCTCTACGAGCAGTACTTC
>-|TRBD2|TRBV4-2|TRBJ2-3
CASSQDVLAGGEDTQYF
TGTGCCAGCAGCCAAGATGTCCTAGCGGGAGGTGAGGATACGCAGTATTTT
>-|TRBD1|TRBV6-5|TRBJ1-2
CASSGQNNYGYTF
TGTGCCAGCTCGGGACAGAATAACTATGGCTACACCTTC
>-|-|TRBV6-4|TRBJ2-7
CASSEVRPSSYEQYF
TGTGCCAGCAGTGAGGTCAGACCGAGCTCCTACGAGCAGTACTTC
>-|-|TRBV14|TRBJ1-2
CASSHSRGKINYGYTF
TGTGCCAGCAGCCACTCGAGGGGAAAAATTAACTATGGCTACACCTTC
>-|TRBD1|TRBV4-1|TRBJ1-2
CASSQPGQAILGYTF
TGCGCCAGCAGCCAACCGGGACAGGCAATTCTTGGCTACACCTTC
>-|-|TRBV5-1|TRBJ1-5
CASSLGAGQPQHF
TGCGCCAGCAGCTTGGGAGCAGGGCAGCCCCAGCATTTT
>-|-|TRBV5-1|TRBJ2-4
CASSYPDRRGIQYF
TGCGCCAGCAGCTACCCCGACAGGCGGGGCATTCAGTACTTC
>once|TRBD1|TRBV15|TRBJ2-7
CATSRDGGQGRSYEQYF
TGTGCCACCAGCAGAGATGGAGGACAGGGCCGTTCCTACGAGCAGTACTTC
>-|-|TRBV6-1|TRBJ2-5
CASSEFSRETQYF
TGTGCCAGCAGTGAATTCAGCAGAGAGACCCAGTACTTC
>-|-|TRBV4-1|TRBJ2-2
CASSQENGELFF
TGCGCCAGCAGCCAAGAGAACGGGGAGCTGTTTTTT
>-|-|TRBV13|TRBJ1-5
CASSLGGSNQPQHF
TGTGCCAGCAGTCTTGGGGGAAGCAATCAGCCCCAGCATTTT
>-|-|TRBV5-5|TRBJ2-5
CASSLDELVWMTQYF
TGTGCCAGCAGCTTGGATGAACTGGTCTGGATGACCCAGTACTTC
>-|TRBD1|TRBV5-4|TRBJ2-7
CAGRDRSSYEQYF
TGTGCCGGACGGGACAGGAGCTCCTACGAGCAGTACTTC
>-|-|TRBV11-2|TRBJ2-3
CASSFGADTQYF
TGTGCCAGCAGCTTCGGGGCAGATACGCAGTATTTT
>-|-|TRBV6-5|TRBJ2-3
CASSRSSPSTDTQYF
TGTGCCAGCAGCCGAAGTAGTCCAAGCACAGATACGCAGTATTTT
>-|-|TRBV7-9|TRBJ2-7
CASSFSFIGSSYEQYF
TGTGCCAGCAGCTTTTCATTTATCGGTTCCTCCTACGAGCAGTACTTC
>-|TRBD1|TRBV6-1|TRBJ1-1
CASSTGGANTEAFF
TGTGCCAGCAGCACAGGGGGGGCGAACACTGAAGCTTTCTTT
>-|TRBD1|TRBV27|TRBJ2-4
CASSVQGAKNIQYF
TGTGCCAGCAGCGTACAGGGGGCCAAAAACATTCAGTACTTC
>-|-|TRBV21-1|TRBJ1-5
CASRPGTGNQPQHF
TGTGCCAGCAGGCCCGGGACAGGCAATCAGCCCCAGCATTTT
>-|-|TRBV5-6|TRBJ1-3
CASSQGLGSGNTIYF
TGTGCCAGCAGCCAAGGACTCGGCTCTGGAAACACCATATATTTT
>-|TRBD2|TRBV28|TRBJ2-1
CASSLFVGGGTFDEQFF
TGTGCCAGCAGTTTATTTGTTGGGGGAGGGACTTTTGATGAGCAGTTCTTC
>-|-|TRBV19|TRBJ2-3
CASRADTQYF
TGTGCCAGTAGGGCAGATACGCAGTATTTT
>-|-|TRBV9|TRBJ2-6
CASSVGANVLTF
TGTGCCAGCAGCGTTGGGGCCAACGTCCTGACTTTC
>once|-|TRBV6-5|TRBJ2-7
CASSYGGRSYEQYF
TGTGCCAGCAGTTACGGGGGACGATCCTACGAGCAGTACTTC
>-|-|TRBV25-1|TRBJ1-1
CASRPRMDTEAFF
TGTGCCAGCAGACCTCGAATGGACACTGAAGCTTTCTTT
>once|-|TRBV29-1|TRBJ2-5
CSVAGQLQETQYF
TGCAGCGTCGCAGGACAGCTCCAAGAGACCCAGTACTTC
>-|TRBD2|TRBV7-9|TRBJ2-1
CASSLDGTRNEQFF
TGTGCCAGCAGCTTAGATGGGACTAGAAATGAGCAGTTCTTC
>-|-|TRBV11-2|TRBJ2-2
CASSLLGSRAGELFF
TGTGCCAGCAGCTTATTAGGGTCTAGGGCCGGGGAGCTGTTTTTT
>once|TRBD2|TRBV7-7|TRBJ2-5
CASSLAGSQETQYF
TGTGCTAGCAGCTTAGCGGGCAGTCAAGAGACCCAGTACTTC
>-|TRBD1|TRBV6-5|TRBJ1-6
CASRRDRNNSPLHF
TGTGCCAGCAGAAGGGACAGGAATAATTCACCCCTCCACTTT
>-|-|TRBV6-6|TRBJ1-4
CASRSRDNEKLFF
TGTGCCAGCAGGTCCAGGGACAATGAAAAACTGTTTTTT
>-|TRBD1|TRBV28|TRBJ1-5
CASSLGQGNQPQHF
TGTGCCAGCAGTTTAGGACAGGGGAATCAGCCCCAGCATTTT
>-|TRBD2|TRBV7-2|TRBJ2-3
CASSSQPGLAGDTQYF
TGTGCCAGCAGCTCACAACCGGGACTAGCGGGAGATACGCAGTATTTT
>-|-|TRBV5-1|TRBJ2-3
CASSLTDTQYF
TGCGCCAGCAGCCTTACAGATACGCAGTATTTT
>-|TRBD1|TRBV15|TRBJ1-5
CATSTYRGQNQPQHF
TGTGCCACCAGCACCTACAGGGGGCAAAATCAGCCCCAGCATTTT
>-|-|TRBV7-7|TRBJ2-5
CASSPDTWGETQYF
TGTGCTAGCAGCCCGGACACCTGGGGAGAGACCCAGTACTTC
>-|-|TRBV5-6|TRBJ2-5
CASSEGEGDSLYETQYF
TGTGCCAGCAGCGAGGGGGAAGGGGACTCGCTATACGAGACCCAGTACTTC
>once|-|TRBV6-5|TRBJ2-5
CASSSAGETQYF
TGTGCCAGCAGTTCAGCAGGAGAGACCCAGTACTTC
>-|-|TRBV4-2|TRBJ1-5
CASSQEFYSNQPQHF
TGTGCCAGCAGCCAAGAATTTTATAGCAATCAGCCCCAGCATTTT
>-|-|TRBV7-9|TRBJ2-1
CASRGGEDEQFF
TGTGCCAGCAGGGGGGGAGAGGATGAGCAGTTCTTC
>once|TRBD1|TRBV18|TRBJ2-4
CASSPTTGEGYIQYF
TGTGCCAGCTCACCAACGACAGGGGAAGGATACATTCAGTACTTC
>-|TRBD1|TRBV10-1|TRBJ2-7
CASSATGNSYEQYF
TGCGCCAGCAGTGCGACAGGGAACTCCTACGAGCAGTACTTC
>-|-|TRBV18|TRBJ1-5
CASSPGWDSNQPQHF
TGTGCCAGCTCACCGGGGTGGGATAGCAATCAGCCCCAGCATTTT
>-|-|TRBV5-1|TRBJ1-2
CASSFSDNYGYTF
TGCGCCAGCAGCTTTTCAGATAACTATGGCTACACCTTC
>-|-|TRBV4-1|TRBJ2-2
CASSQGAGLTGELFF
TGCGCCAGCAGCCAAGGCGCGGGGCTCACCGGGGAGCTGTTTTTT
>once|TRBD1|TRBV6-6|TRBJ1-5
CASRDSGGERQPQHF
TGTGCCAGCAGGGATTCAGGGGGCGAGAGGCAGCCCCAGCATTTT
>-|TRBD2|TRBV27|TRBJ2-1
CASRRTSGRNEQFF
TGTGCCAGCAGGAGGACTAGCGGGAGGAATGAGCAGTTCTTC
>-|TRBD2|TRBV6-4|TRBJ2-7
CATPRAGGPEEQYF
TGTGCCACCCCCCGGGCGGGAGGGCCGGAAGAGCAGTACTTC
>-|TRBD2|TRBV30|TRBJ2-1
CAWSVGGSTYNEQFF
TGTGCCTGGAGTGTTGGCGGGAGTACCTACAATGAGCAGTTCTTC
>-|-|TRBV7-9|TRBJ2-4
CASTWGPNNKNIQYF
TGTGCCAGCACTTGGGGACCAAATAATAAAAACATTCAGTACTTC
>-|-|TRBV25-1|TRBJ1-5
CASTFGNQPQHF
TGTGCCAGTACTTTCGGGAATCAGCCCCAGCATTTT
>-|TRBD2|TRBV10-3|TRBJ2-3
CAISERLAGLTDTQYF
TGTGCCATCAGTGAGCGACTAGCGGGACTCACAGATACGCAGTATTTT